The 28 T cell receptor beta chains below were found in one sample sequenced in a study of control samples from healthy donors and cancer patients. Sequencing used immunoSEQ multiplex PCR; TCRdb keeps in-frame clones, though not all of them. Of some 120,000 clones listed, approximately 92% are singletons. The sequencing sample was made of PBMCs. The receptor set was obtained from a woman between 50 and 59 years old with colorectal cancer.

The chain combines TRBV14 with TRBJ1-6, with 10 bases lining up with TRBD1. CDR3 size: 16 residues. Germline CDR1 and CDR2: SGHDN and FVKESK. The trim removed 3 bases at V and 9 bases at J, leaving 8 bases unmatched. The CDR3 reads CASSHYRDRGSSPLHF. The CDR3 nucleotides are TGTGCCAGCAGCCACTACCGGGACAGGGGTAGTTCACCCCTCCACTTT.

The chain is built from TRBV5-4 and TRBJ2-5; D is ambiguous. Trimming pared 4 bases from V and 0 bases from J, leaving 4 bases between. This CDR3 is 12 amino acids long. CDR1 and CDR2 (germline): SGHNT, YYREEE (reference sequence). The CDR3 DNA sequence: TGTGCCAGCAGCCCGGACCAAGAGACCCAGTACTTC. Its protein product is CASSPDQETQYF.

The V call is TRBV6-5, the J call TRBJ1-3; no clear D. Germline-derived CDR1 and CDR2 are MNHEY and SVGAGI. The CDR3 totals 14 residues. V was clipped by 5 bases and J by 3 bases, with 11 bases between them. The DNA of the CDR3 is TGTGCCAGCAGTAATTATCGAGGTGGAAACACCATATATTTT. Translation gives CASSNYRGGNTIYF.

The chain links TRBV9 to TRBJ2-1; 13 nucleotides line up with TRBD2. The J segment lost 0 bases and the V segment lost 3 bases, leaving 3 bases of the junction unmatched. This CDR3 comprises 17 residues. Germline CDR1 and CDR2: SGDLS and YYNGEE. The CDR3 sequence is CASSGTSGSYSYNEQFF. The CDR3 DNA follows: TGTGCCAGCAGCGGGACTAGCGGGAGTTACTCCTACAATGAGCAGTTCTTC.

This chain links TRBV10-3 with TRBJ1-6, with 12 nucleotides matching TRBD1. Losses at the gene ends were 2 bases for V and 10 bases for J; bases not matched to a gene: 12. This CDR3 has 18 residues. In germline, CDR1 is ENHRY, CDR2 SYGVKD. The CDR3 DNA reads as TGTGCCATCAGTGAGAACTCCGGGACAGGGGGCTCGGGATCACCCCTCCACTTT. Translating it yields CAISENSGTGGSGSPLHF.

J is TRBJ1-1 and V is TRBV5-1; D possibly corresponds to TRBD1 (5 bases). V shed 5 bases and J shed 1 base, with 15 bases lying between them. Germline V gene lookup returns CDR1 SGHRS and CDR2 YFSETQ. This CDR3 is built from 15 residues. CDR3 bases: TGCGCCAGCAGTCAGAACCGGGACGAGAACACTGAAGCTTTCTTT. It encodes CASSQNRDENTEAFF.

V is TRBV19 and J is TRBJ2-1; TRBD1 aligns across 7 bases. The CDR3 is made up of 14 amino acids. Trimming took 7 bases from V and 1 from J; bases not matched to a gene: 4. The V gene's germline CDR1 is LNHDA and CDR2 SQIVND (reference sequence). The CDR3 coding sequence is TGTGCCAGTACCCACAGGGGTTCCTACAATGAGCAGTTCTTC. It translates to CASTHRGSYNEQFF. Variable domain in full (rest from reference TRBV19 and TRBJ2-1): DGGITQSPKYLFRKEGQNVTLSCEQNLNHDAMYWYRQDPGQGLRLIYYSQIVNDFQKGDIAEGYSVSREKKESFPLTVTSAQKNPTAFYLCASTHRGSYNEQFFGPGTRLTVL.

The chain uses TRBV11-2 and TRBJ2-3, with a tentative D call TRBD2 (6 bases). The CDR3 has 17 residues. The germline CDR1 and CDR2 sequences are SGHAT and FQNNGV. V was pared by 0 bases and J by 4 bases, with 17 bases between. This CDR3 reads CASSLDRGTHGPDTQYF. The CDR3 DNA is TGTGCCAGCAGCTTAGATCGGGGGACCCACGGCCCAGATACGCAGTATTTT.

The CDR3 nucleotides are TGTGCCAGCAGCCCTGTTTTGGACAGGAGGGGCACTGAAGCTTTCTTT. This gives the protein CASSPVLDRRGTEAFF. V usage is TRBV7-8 and J usage is TRBJ1-1; TRBD1 aligns across 7 bases. Germline CDR1 reads SGHVS; CDR2 reads FQNEAQ. The V gene end was trimmed by 5 bases and the J gene end by 4 bases; junction bases not matched to a gene: 13. The CDR3 has 16 residues.

This chain joins TRBV24-1 and TRBJ2-3; 8 positions agree with TRBD1. The CDR3 loop spans 16 amino acids. Losses at the gene ends were 4 bases for V and 2 bases for J; bases not matched to a gene: 7. The germline CDR1 and CDR2 sequences are KGHDR and SFDVKD. The CDR3 bases are TGTGCCACCAGTGACCCGGGACAGGAGAACACAGATACGCAGTATTTT. Amino acid sequence: CATSDPGQENTDTQYF.

This chain joins TRBV7-3 and TRBJ2-7; 9 bases fit TRBD1. Trimming took 5 bases from V and 10 from J; bases not matched to a gene: 15. This CDR3 contains 15 residues. Germline-derived CDR1 and CDR2 are SGHTA and FQGTGA. CDR3 sequence: CASSVGRDRAWVQYF. The CDR3 region has the DNA TGTGCCAGCAGCGTAGGGAGGGACAGGGCCTGGGTCCAGTACTTC.

The chain couples TRBV30 to TRBJ2-5; D possibly uses TRBD1 or TRBD2 (5 bases each). This CDR3 region has 15 residues. Trimming pared 6 bases from V and 3 bases from J, leaving 20 bases between. Germline values: CDR1 GTSNPN, CDR2 SVGIG (reference sequence). CDR3: CACTDSGHLKETQYF. The CDR3 nucleotides are TGTGCCTGCACGGACTCCGGACACCTTAAAGAGACCCAGTACTTC.

The chain links TRBV5-3 to TRBJ2-3; 8 positions match TRBD2. TRBV5-3 is given ORF status, its function remaining uncertain. The CDR3 length is 15 residues. V was pared by 4 bases and J by 2 bases, with 6 bases of the junction left unmatched. As DNA, the CDR3 is TGTGCCAGAAGCGCGGGACTAGTATACACAGATACGCAGTATTTT. Translation gives CARSAGLVYTDTQYF.

The V call is TRBV6-5, the J call TRBJ1-1, with D possibly matching TRBD1 (5 bases). Trimming took off 4 bases at V and 4 bases at J, with 13 bases between the two ends. Per germline, CDR1 MNHEY and CDR2 SVGAGI. The CDR3 is made up of 14 amino acids. This CDR3 reads CASSFDRGRTEAFF. CDR3 nucleotide sequence: TGTGCCAGCAGTTTTGATAGGGGCCGCACTGAAGCTTTCTTT.

The chain uses TRBV3-1 (or the pseudogene TRBV3-2) and TRBJ2-7; 8 bases align to TRBD1. V lost 3 bases and J lost 1; bases outside the gene matches: 5. CDR3 length: 15 residues. Germline CDR1 is LGHDT and CDR2 is YNNKEL (reference sequence). The CDR3 region is CASSHRDRRSYEQYF. DNA for the CDR3: TGTGCCAGCAGCCACCGGGACAGGCGATCCTACGAGCAGTACTTC.

This clone was seen a single time. The CDR3 bases are TGTGCCAGCAGCTTGTTTCTACCGGACGGCAATACTAACTATGGCTACACCTTC. Protein sequence: CASSLFLPDGNTNYGYTF. This rearrangement joins TRBV5-6 to TRBJ1-2; D uncertain. The CDR3 runs 18 residues. Germline CDR1 and CDR2: SGHDT and YYEEEE. V lost 1 base and J lost 0, with 19 bases in between.

V gene TRBV7-9 combines with J gene TRBJ2-1; 7 nucleotides line up with TRBD1. Trimming removed 5 bases from V and 6 bases from J; junction bases left unmatched: 4. This CDR3 contains 13 residues. CDR1 is SEHNR and CDR2 is FQNEAQ in the germline V gene (reference sequence). CDR3 coding DNA: TGTGCCAGCAGCCTCAGACAGGGCAATGAGCAGTTCTTC. Translation: CASSLRQGNEQFF.

This chain joins TRBV10-3 and TRBJ1-2; D gene ambiguous. The CDR3 consists of 13 residues. CDR1 is ENHRY, CDR2 SYGVKD, per germline. V lost 2 bases, J lost 1 base, and 5 bases lay in between. CDR3 sequence (DNA): TGTGCCATCAGTGAGGCAGTTAACTATGGCTACACCTTC. This codes for CAISEAVNYGYTF.

The chain uses TRBV3-1 (or the pseudogene TRBV3-2) and TRBJ2-5, with a possible D match to TRBD2 (6 bases). V dropped 1 base and J dropped 4 bases, with 10 bases sitting between them. This CDR3 has 14 residues. Germline V gives CDR1 LGHDT, CDR2 YNNKEL (reference sequence). In nucleotides, the CDR3 is TGTGCCAGCAGCCAAGTTCGGGGGTCAGAGACCCAGTACTTC. Residues: CASSQVRGSETQYF.

This rearrangement joins TRBV11-2 to TRBJ2-7; TRBD2 is a possible D gene (6 bases). Trimming removed 4 bases from V and 3 bases from J, with 13 bases in between. This CDR3 is built from 14 residues. Germline CDR1 reads SGHAT; CDR2 reads FQNNGV. The CDR3 nucleotides are TGTGCCAGCAGCTCCATAGCGGTTATCTACGAGCAGTACTTC. Translated: CASSSIAVIYEQYF.

This clone occurred a few times. The chain is built from TRBV4-1 and TRBJ2-3, with D possibly TRBD2 on 6 matching bases. The CDR3 runs 17 residues. V was cut by 3 bases and J by 2 bases, with 18 bases left in between. Per the germline V gene, CDR1 is MGHRA and CDR2 is YSYEKL. CDR3 nucleotide sequence: TGCGCCAGCAGCCAGCCCCGGGAAGGGAGGACCACAGATACGCAGTATTTT. It codes for CASSQPREGRTTDTQYF.

This chain's CDR3 is CASSFRRGAGANVLTF. The CDR3 nucleotides are TGTGCCAGCTCGTTCCGCAGGGGGGCAGGGGCCAACGTCCTGACTTTC. J is TRBJ2-6 and V is TRBV18; tentative D call: TRBD1 (7 bases). Germline lookup yields CDR1 KGHSH and CDR2 LQKENI. Trimming removed 6 bases at V and 4 bases at J, with 16 bases between. This CDR3 has 16 residues.

The chain uses TRBV28 and TRBJ2-7; D gene ambiguous. The CDR3 loop spans 15 amino acids. Trimming stripped 6 bases from V and 6 bases from J, with 21 bases between. In germline, CDR1 is MDHEN, CDR2 SYDVKM. The CDR3 loop reads CASSPPDWGLSEQYF. CDR3 DNA sequence: TGTGCCAGCAGCCCCCCCGATTGGGGTTTGTCCGAGCAGTACTTC.

The chain joins TRBV28 to TRBJ1-5; possible D gene TRBD1, 6 bases. CDR1 is MDHEN and CDR2 is SYDVKM in the germline V gene. Between the trimmed V and J ends, which lost 2 bases and 1 base, there was a span of 12 bases. This CDR3 spans 16 amino acids. The CDR3 coding sequence is TGTGCCAGCAGTTTAATTACAGGGTCGAGCAATCAGCCCCAGCATTTT. Its protein product is CASSLITGSSNQPQHF. Full variable domain (remainder filled in from reference TRBV28 and TRBJ1-5): DVKVTQSSRYLVKRTGEKVFLECVQDMDHENMFWYRQDPGLGLRLIYFSYDVKMKEKGDIPEGYSVSREKKERFSLILESASTNQTSMYLCASSLITGSSNQPQHFGDGTRLSIL.

Only one count was recorded for this clone. This chain connects TRBV6-5 to TRBJ2-7; D uncertain. CDR1 MNHEY and CDR2 SVGAGI come from the germline V gene. This CDR3 region has 15 residues. With 0 bases removed from V and 5 bases from J, the gap between germline ends came to 14 bases. The CDR3 loop reads CASSYSFNSDHEQYF. The CDR3 DNA reads as TGTGCCAGCAGTTACTCCTTTAATTCTGACCACGAGCAGTACTTC.

The chain links TRBV3-1 (or the pseudogene TRBV3-2) to TRBJ1-1; TRBD1 might be the D (6 bases). V was shortened by 6 bases and J by 1 base, with 9 bases between the two germline ends. The CDR3 has 13 amino acids. In germline, CDR1 is LGHDT, CDR2 YNNKEL (reference sequence). CDR3 residues: CASRVQGNTEAFF. CDR3 DNA sequence: TGTGCCAGCAGAGTACAGGGGAACACTGAAGCTTTCTTT.

The chain has TRBV9 and TRBJ2-7; D possibly uses TRBD1 or TRBD2 (5 bases each). The V gene's germline CDR1 is SGDLS and CDR2 YYNGEE. The CDR3 spans 14 residues. V was shortened by 0 bases and J by 5 bases, with 12 bases between the two germline ends. The CDR3 reads CASSVGPGRNEQYF. In DNA, the CDR3 is TGTGCCAGCAGCGTAGGGCCGGGGCGTAACGAGCAGTACTTC.

This clone is a singleton in its sample. The CDR3 sequence is CASSQTGKNTGELFF. CDR3 coding DNA: TGTGCCAGCAGCCAGACAGGGAAAAACACCGGGGAGCTGTTTTTT. The chain is built from TRBV5-5 and TRBJ2-2; 7 bases match TRBD1. V lost 4 bases, J lost 2 bases, and 5 bases stayed unmatched. The germline V gene has CDR1 SGHKS and CDR2 YYEKEE (reference sequence). The CDR3 spans 15 residues. Drawing the rest from reference TRBV5-5 and TRBJ2-2, the complete variable domain is DAGVTQSPTHLIKTRGQQVTLRCSPISGHKSVSWYQQVLGQGPQFIFQYYEKEERGRGNFPDRFSARQFPNYSSELNVNALLLGDSALYLCASSQTGKNTGELFFGEGSRLTVL.